These 27 T cell receptor beta chains came from one sample sequenced in a study of human T cells and chemical hapten exposure. Indicated time point: patch test 1, 2 weeks after DPC sensitization. Treatment defined: therapeutic diphenylcyclopropenone sensitization with weekly scalp DPC. TCRdb reprocessed the RACE reads with MiXCR, giving one entry per CDR3 protein. The sample includes under 130,000 distinct CDR3 sequences, 9.5% to 11% of them seen just once. The sequenced sample was whole blood, obtained in connection with sensitization to the hapten diphenylcyclopropenone (DPC). Receptors originate from a woman aged 40 to 55 with alopecia areata. Some clones in this sample may be carry-over from other donors' samples.

This clonotype was detected only a few times. The chain joins TRBV20-1 to TRBJ1-1; tentative D call: TRBD1 (6 bases). V was shortened by 2 bases and J by 4 bases, with 11 bases between the two germline ends. Germline CDR1 DFQATT, CDR2 SNEGSKA (reference sequence). The CDR3 consists of 13 residues. The CDR3 DNA sequence: TGCAGTGCTAGACGGGGGCGAGGCACTGAAGCTTTCTTT. Its protein is CSARRGRGTEAFF.

This clonotype was picked up a small number of times. The rearrangement joins TRBV29-1 to TRBJ2-5, with D perhaps matching TRBD1 (5 bases). This CDR3 contains 11 residues. The germline V gene has CDR1 SQVTM and CDR2 ANQGSEA. V lost 6 bases, J lost 4 bases, and 9 bases lay in between. CDR3 nucleotides: TGCAGCGTGGGGCCGGTAGAGACCCAGTACTTC. It encodes CSVGPVETQYF.

This clonotype was seen ten or more times. The rearrangement links TRBV21-1 to TRBJ2-5; TRBD1 is the table's D call and was not checked against the DNA. TRBV21-1 is a documented pseudogene. This CDR3 is 14 amino acids long. CDR3 DNA sequence: TGTGCCAGCAGCCTCCAAGGGGCGGTAGAGACCCAGTACTTC. It encodes CASSLQGAVETQYF.

This clonotype was seen many times. V usage is TRBV9 and J usage is TRBJ2-1; D is possibly TRBD2 (5 bases). The V end was cut by 3 bases, the J end by 2 bases, with 12 bases between. The CDR3 consists of 15 residues. CDR1 and CDR2 (germline): SGDLS, YYNGEE. The CDR3 coding sequence is TGTGCCAGCAGCGCGGACTCGGCGCCCTACAATGAGCAGTTCTTC. Encoded protein: CASSADSAPYNEQFF.

This chain joins TRBV29-1 and TRBJ2-7; 7 nucleotides line up with TRBD1. Germline V lookup: CDR1 SQVTM, CDR2 ANQGSEA. The V gene end was trimmed by 5 bases and the J gene end by 2 bases; junction bases not matched to a gene: 6. The CDR3 runs 13 residues. This CDR3 reads CSVPGTEPYEQYF. The DNA of the CDR3 is TGCAGCGTTCCCGGGACAGAGCCCTACGAGCAGTACTTC.

This chain joins TRBV7-9 and TRBJ1-4; possibly TRBD1 for D (5 bases). The CDR3 runs to 16 residues. Per the germline V gene, CDR1 is SEHNR and CDR2 is FQNEAQ (reference sequence). Trimming stripped 5 bases from V and 5 bases from J, with 18 bases between. CDR3 in amino acids: CASSPLRGRVNEKLFF. The CDR3 DNA is TGTGCCAGCAGCCCACTGAGGGGTAGGGTAAATGAAAAACTGTTTTTT.

This clonotype was seen repeatedly, ten times or more. V and J are TRBV7-2 and TRBJ2-2; D unclear. Trimming took off 5 bases at V and 7 bases at J, with 17 bases between the two ends. CDR1 and CDR2 from the germline V gene are SGHTA and FQGNSA. The CDR3 is 15 residues long. Written as DNA, the CDR3 is TGTGCCAGCAGCCCACCCGTTGCATTTCTCGGGGAGCTGTTTTTT. Encoded protein: CASSPPVAFLGELFF. Filled out from reference TRBV7-2 and TRBJ2-2, the complete variable domain reads GAGVSQSPSNKVTEKGKDVELRCDPISGHTALYWYRQSLGQGLEFLIYFQGNSAPDKSGLPSDRFSAERTGGSVSTLTIQRTQQEDSAVYLCASSPPVAFLGELFFGEGSRLTVL.

Turning to this clonotype: A read error may explain this, as a much larger clone is one base away. The CDR3 loop reads CASSSTFTCGGASNEQFF. The DNA for the CDR3 is TGTGCCAGCAGCTCGACGTTCACTTGCGGGGGGGCGAGCAATGAGCAGTTCTTC. The chain carries TRBV7-9 and TRBJ2-1; TRBD2 aligns across 9 bases. With V trimmed by 4 bases and J by 6 bases, 16 bases remained unmatched. The CDR3 contains 18 residues. Germline CDR1 SEHNR, CDR2 FQNEAQ (reference sequence).

The chain uses TRBV4-3 and TRBJ2-1; the D gene is possibly TRBD2 (6 bases). Per the germline V gene, CDR1 is LGHNA and CDR2 is YSLEER. This CDR3 is built from 16 residues. Trimming left V 0 bases short and J 3 bases short, with 12 bases between. CDR3 coding DNA: TGCGCCAGCAGCCAAGAAATCGGGAGTTTCTACAATGAGCAGTTCTTC. Its protein product is CASSQEIGSFYNEQFF.

This chain links TRBV20-1 with TRBJ2-1; 15 bases line up with TRBD2. Germline CDR1 reads DFQATT; CDR2 reads SNEGSKA (reference sequence). V was pared by 3 bases and J by 2 bases, with 5 bases of the junction left unmatched. CDR3 length: 17 residues. CDR3 in DNA: TGCAGTGCTAGTGGGACTAGCGGGGGGTCCGCCTACAATGAGCAGTTCTTC. It codes for CSASGTSGGSAYNEQFF.

The V and J genes are TRBV30 and TRBJ2-3; TRBD2 agrees at 11 bases. This CDR3 contains 17 residues. The germline V gene encodes CDR1 GTSNPN and CDR2 SVGIG (reference sequence). Trimming took 2 bases from V and 0 from J; bases not matched to a gene: 7. CDR3 in DNA: TGTGCCTGGAGTTGGGGGACTAGCGGAACTAGCACAGATACGCAGTATTTT. This sequence encodes CAWSWGTSGTSTDTQYF.

The chain uses TRBV6-6 and TRBJ2-3; perhaps D is TRBD1 or TRBD2 (6 bases each). V was cut by 0 bases and J by 0 bases, with 13 bases left in between. Germline lookup yields CDR1 MNHNY and CDR2 SVGAGI (reference sequence). The CDR3 covers 17 residues. Written as DNA, the CDR3 is TGTGCCAGCAGTTACTCGGGCGTAGGGGGGAGCACAGATACGCAGTATTTT. The encoded protein is CASSYSGVGGSTDTQYF.

This clonotype was observed many times. The rearrangement joins TRBV19 to TRBJ1-5; D call uncertain. Germline CDR1 and CDR2: LNHDA and SQIVND (reference sequence). The ends were cut back, 7 bases at V and 3 bases at J, with 7 bases in the middle. The length of the CDR3 is 12 residues. The CDR3 protein is CASNGLNQPQHF. The CDR3, as DNA: TGTGCCAGTAATGGCCTCAATCAGCCCCAGCATTTT.

This clonotype was found many times. The gene calls are TRBV6-2 or TRBV6-3 and TRBJ2-1, with TRBD2 matching 13 bases. In germline, CDR1 is MNHEY, CDR2 SVGEGT. The trim removed 5 bases at V and 4 bases at J, leaving 5 bases unmatched. CDR3 size: 16 residues. The CDR3, as DNA: TGTGCCAGCAGTAGGGGGACTAGCGGGACGTACAATGAGCAGTTCTTC. This encodes CASSRGTSGTYNEQFF.

In this sample, this clonotype turned up many times. The rearrangement links TRBV12-3 or TRBV12-4 to TRBJ2-1; TRBD1 matches 7 bases. V was clipped by 6 bases and J by 4 bases; unmatched bases: 12. This CDR3 region has 16 residues. The chain's CDR3 is CASSSHRGGSYNEQFF. In DNA, the CDR3 is TGTGCCAGCAGCTCCCACAGGGGTGGCTCTTACAATGAGCAGTTCTTC.

This clonotype has only a few counts. V usage is TRBV5-1 and J usage is TRBJ2-1; TRBD2 agrees at 7 bases. The CDR3 extends over 16 amino acids. CDR1 is SGHRS and CDR2 is YFSETQ in the germline V gene. V shed 2 bases, J shed 2 bases, and the junction held 7 bases outside the gene matches. The CDR3 sequence is CASSFGDGRTYNEQFF. CDR3 in DNA: TGCGCCAGCAGCTTTGGCGACGGGAGGACCTACAATGAGCAGTTCTTC.

This clonotype was found many times. The chain is built from TRBV27 and TRBJ1-2; TRBD1 is a possible D gene (6 bases). The V end was cut by 2 bases, the J end by 4 bases, with 11 bases between. Germline CDR1 MNHEY, CDR2 SMNVEV (reference sequence). The CDR3 covers 14 residues. In nucleotides, the CDR3 is TGTGCCAGCAGTTTAAAGCCAGGGGCCTATGGCTACACCTTC. Protein: CASSLKPGAYGYTF.

This chain uses TRBV28 with TRBJ1-4; tentatively, D is TRBD1 (6 bases). The CDR3 length is 15 residues. Germline V gives CDR1 MDHEN, CDR2 SYDVKM. V was trimmed by 5 bases and J by 7 bases, leaving 17 bases between them. The CDR3 DNA reads as TGTGCCAGCAGTGCCGGGGGGGCGGAAGGTGAAAAACTGTTTTTT. Translating it yields CASSAGGAEGEKLFF.

There are many counts of this clonotype. The chain links TRBV6-1 to TRBJ2-7; a weak D match, TRBD2 (6 bases). Trimming removed 8 bases at V and 1 base at J, with 15 bases between. Germline values: CDR1 MNHNS, CDR2 SASEGT. The CDR3 sequence is 14 residues long. For the CDR3, the DNA is TGTGCCAGCCTAAGTTTAGCGGCATCCTACGAGCAGTACTTC. Protein sequence: CASLSLAASYEQYF.

The chain recombines TRBV4-3 with TRBJ2-2; possibly TRBD1 for D (5 bases). Germline loops: CDR1 LGHNA, CDR2 YSLEER. This CDR3 is 14 amino acids long. Trimming pared 1 base from V and 6 bases from J, leaving 9 bases between. The CDR3 DNA follows: TGCGCCAGCAGCCAAGGGACATCCCCCGGGGAGCTGTTTTTT. Amino acids: CASSQGTSPGELFF.

The J gene is TRBJ2-2, the V gene TRBV7-2; 7 positions agree with TRBD2. The junction had 8 bases not matched to a gene; V was cut back by 2 bases and J by 2 bases. Germline V gene lookup returns CDR1 SGHTA and CDR2 FQGNSA. The CDR3 runs to 17 residues. Here the CDR3 reads CASSLNWGRANTGELFF. The CDR3 DNA reads TGTGCCAGCAGCTTAAACTGGGGGAGGGCCAACACCGGGGAGCTGTTTTTT.

This clonotype was seen more than once but under ten times. V is TRBV6-2 or TRBV6-3 and J is TRBJ1-5; D unclear. V gave up 7 bases and J gave up 3 bases, with 13 bases separating them. CDR1 and CDR2 from the germline V gene are MNHEY and SVGEGT. The CDR3 spans 14 residues. The CDR3 coding sequence is TGTGCCAGCACCACCGGCGGACCCAATCAGCCCCAGCATTTT. This codes for CASTTGGPNQPQHF.

This clonotype has more than one count but fewer than ten. The gene calls are TRBV29-1 and TRBJ1-1; D remains ambiguous. This CDR3 has 13 amino acids. The V end lost 2 bases, the J end lost 0 bases, and 7 bases lay between the germline ends. CDR1 and CDR2 (germline): SQVTM, ANQGSEA. This CDR3 reads CSVERGMNTEAFF. The CDR3 region has the DNA TGCAGCGTTGAACGGGGAATGAACACTGAAGCTTTCTTT.

This clonotype was observed once. The chain combines TRBV3-1 with TRBJ2-4; a possible D gene is TRBD1 (6 bases). CDR3 length: 16 amino acids. Per the germline V gene, CDR1 is LGHDT and CDR2 is YNNKEL (reference sequence). V was clipped by 4 bases and J by 3 bases, with 16 bases between them. The CDR3: CASSLTGRQGKNIQYF. The CDR3 region has the DNA TGTGCCAGCAGCCTCACAGGGCGCCAGGGCAAAAACATTCAGTACTTC.

This chain links TRBV4-2 with TRBJ2-5, with 12 bases fitting TRBD2. The germline V gene has CDR1 LGHNA and CDR2 YNFKEQ. Unmatched junction bases numbered 8, after V lost 4 bases and J lost 5 bases. The CDR3 consists of 16 residues. For the CDR3, the DNA is TGTGCCAGCAGCCTCCGACTAGCGGGAGAAGGGGAGACCCAGTACTTC. Translated, it gives CASSLRLAGEGETQYF.

J is TRBJ2-4 and V is TRBV2; the match to TRBD1 covers 7 bases. The CDR3 has 14 amino acids. CDR1 and CDR2 from the germline V gene are SNHLY and FYNNEI. V shed 7 bases, J shed 9 bases, and the junction held 12 bases outside the gene matches. The CDR3 nucleotides are TGTGCCAGCACCCTGGACAGGCGGCCTGTCATTCAGTACTTC. This translates into CASTLDRRPVIQYF.

This clonotype was recorded at least ten times. The J gene is TRBJ2-7, the V gene TRBV4-1; 10 bases align to TRBD1. J gave up 4 bases and V 2 bases, and 8 bases lay outside the gene matches. The CDR3 loop spans 16 amino acids. CDR1 is MGHRA and CDR2 is YSYEKL in the germline V gene. CDR3 sequence (DNA): TGCGCCAGCAGCCAATCCCCTGGACAGGGGGGATACGAGCAGTACTTC. This codes for CASSQSPGQGGYEQYF.